These T cell receptor beta chains were read from a single sample in a study of PD-1 blockade in mismatch repair-deficient tumors. Produced via immunoSEQ multiplex PCR; TCRdb's table is partial and in-frame only. The profile covers 120,000 or so clones, with 70% to 90% appearing a single time and roughly 12% taken by the ten largest. The sequences come from peripheral blood, collected 44 weeks after starting pembrolizumab. Receptors originate from an adult with mismatch repair-deficient cancer. CDR3s include the opening cysteine and the closing phenylalanine or tryptophan. Each record gives: J gene, V gene, CDR3 protein.

TRBJ2-7,TRBV6-5,CASSYIPSGKVYEQYF
TRBJ1-1,TRBV15,CATSTPPGQGWWGNTEAFF
TRBJ2-7,TRBV28,CASSPSLAARYEQYF
TRBJ2-7,TRBV27,CASSSAVSSYEQYF
TRBJ2-4,TRBV2,CASSSSQSGSEAKNIQYF
TRBJ2-1,TRBV11-2,CASSLGLDLTYNEQFF
TRBJ2-5,TRBV5-1,CACRWGLAEETQYF
TRBJ2-7,TRBV27,CASMGREPFRYEQYF
TRBJ2-1,TRBV4-3,CASSQDGPSGRAYNEQFF
TRBJ2-7,TRBV6-1,CASSEIAGATYEQYF
TRBJ2-5,TRBV18,CASSPPIGGLQETQYF
TRBJ1-5,TRBV5-8,CASCGRLGLPNQPQHF
TRBJ2-7,TRBV11-2,CASSQGSSYEQYF
TRBJ2-7,TRBV7-9,CASSLTGPYEQYF
TRBJ2-7,TRBV13,CASSHRTGRISYEQYF
TRBJ2-7,TRBV9,CASSVGGTEAYEQYF
TRBJ2-2,TRBV28,CASSLSGLAENTGELFF
TRBJ1-4,TRBV4-1,CASSSPQGRQPEKLFF
TRBJ2-3,TRBV5-1,CASSLESGGKDTQYF
TRBJ2-7,TRBV4-3,CASSQDIVVEGVTYEQYF
TRBJ2-3,TRBV27,CASIDRVGGEFTDTQYF
TRBJ1-2,TRBV11-2,CASSLVGQGAYGYTF
TRBJ1-2,TRBV7-9,CASSIVRGHGYTF
TRBJ1-1,TRBV6-6,CASSLSLGDAGYGAFF
TRBJ2-7,TRBV11-2,CASSLYNRPYSYEQYF
TRBJ1-2,TRBV27,CASSLSGSYGYTF
TRBJ2-7,TRBV10-3,CAIGSLEGYEQYF